The rows below give T cell receptor beta chains drawn from one sample of a study of T cell responses to AZD1222 COVID-19 vaccine. Data came from immunoSEQ multiplex PCR; TCRdb stores just in-frame clones and leaves some out. This sample carries around 100,000 clones, around 94% of them seen once, and the ten largest clones take 2% to 2.5%. Sequenced here: peripheral blood, sampled on day 0 of AZD1222 vaccination. These receptors were collected from an adult in good health. CDR3s include the opening cysteine and the closing phenylalanine or tryptophan. The order of the fields is D gene, clone size, V gene, J gene, CDR3 protein, CDR3 DNA. D genes are given only for firm matches. Expanded clones get a size class; other rows say once, few or many, or leave the size out.

D gene: .; clone size: .; V gene: TRBV2; J gene: TRBJ1-2; CDR3 protein: CASSGIRGGYTF; CDR3 DNA: TGTGCCAGCAGCGGGATCCGAGGCGGCTACACCTTC
D gene: .; clone size: .; V gene: TRBV6-2/TRBV6-3; J gene: TRBJ2-2; CDR3 protein: CASSYRGTGELFF; CDR3 DNA: TGTGCCAGCAGTTACAGGGGCACCGGGGAGCTGTTTTTT
D gene: TRBD1; clone size: .; V gene: TRBV6-5; J gene: TRBJ1-1; CDR3 protein: CASNLGQGTEAFF; CDR3 DNA: TGTGCCAGCAACCTCGGACAGGGCACTGAAGCTTTCTTT
D gene: TRBD1; clone size: .; V gene: TRBV18; J gene: TRBJ2-5; CDR3 protein: CASSPDRGQETQYF; CDR3 DNA: TGTGCCAGCTCCCCCGACAGGGGTCAAGAGACCCAGTACTTC
D gene: .; clone size: .; V gene: TRBV5-6; J gene: TRBJ1-5; CDR3 protein: CASSLHSNQPQHF; CDR3 DNA: TGTGCCAGCAGCTTGCATAGCAATCAGCCCCAGCATTTT
D gene: .; clone size: .; V gene: TRBV18; J gene: TRBJ1-5; CDR3 protein: CASSQGVGGPGPQHF; CDR3 DNA: TGTGCCAGCTCACAGGGAGTAGGAGGGCCGGGACCCCAGCATTTT
D gene: TRBD2; clone size: .; V gene: TRBV2; J gene: TRBJ2-1; CDR3 protein: CASRGLAFEQFF; CDR3 DNA: TGTGCCAGCAGGGGACTAGCGTTTGAGCAGTTCTTC
D gene: .; clone size: .; V gene: TRBV5-4; J gene: TRBJ1-6; CDR3 protein: CASSRPGGAGNSPLHF; CDR3 DNA: TGTGCCAGCAGCCGCCCGGGGGGCGCTGGGAATTCACCCCTCCACTTT
D gene: .; clone size: .; V gene: TRBV5-1; J gene: TRBJ2-7; CDR3 protein: CASSLVATSEQYF; CDR3 DNA: TGCGCCAGCAGCTTGGTGGCGACATCAGAGCAGTACTTC
D gene: .; clone size: .; V gene: TRBV6-5; J gene: TRBJ1-5; CDR3 protein: CATCPKFQGYQPQHF; CDR3 DNA: TGTGCCACCTGCCCGAAATTTCAGGGTTATCAGCCCCAGCATTTT
D gene: .; clone size: .; V gene: TRBV4-3; J gene: TRBJ2-3; CDR3 protein: CASSSRHQPTDTQYF; CDR3 DNA: TGCGCCAGCAGCTCTAGACACCAACCCACAGATACGCAGTATTTT
D gene: .; clone size: .; V gene: TRBV30; J gene: TRBJ1-5; CDR3 protein: CAWRGQPNQPQHF; CDR3 DNA: TGTGCCTGGAGAGGCCAGCCGAATCAGCCCCAGCATTTT
D gene: .; clone size: .; V gene: TRBV7-3; J gene: TRBJ2-1; CDR3 protein: CASSLTSGSNEQFF; CDR3 DNA: TGTGCCAGCAGCCTTACGTCAGGGAGCAATGAGCAGTTCTTC
D gene: TRBD2; clone size: .; V gene: TRBV11-2; J gene: TRBJ2-1; CDR3 protein: CASSQIAGTADEQFF; CDR3 DNA: TGTGCCAGCAGCCAAATAGCGGGGACGGCCGATGAGCAGTTCTTC
D gene: TRBD1; clone size: .; V gene: TRBV18; J gene: TRBJ1-1; CDR3 protein: CASSPGQGHEAFF; CDR3 DNA: TGTGCCAGCTCACCCGGACAGGGACATGAAGCTTTCTTT
D gene: .; clone size: .; V gene: TRBV20-1; J gene: TRBJ1-1; CDR3 protein: CSVSSGAFF; CDR3 DNA: TGCAGTGTGAGCAGCGGGGCTTTCTTT
D gene: TRBD1; clone size: .; V gene: TRBV4-3; J gene: TRBJ1-1; CDR3 protein: CASSLGQVGEAFF; CDR3 DNA: TGCGCCAGCAGCCTGGGACAGGTCGGTGAAGCTTTCTTT
D gene: .; clone size: once; V gene: TRBV10-3; J gene: TRBJ2-3; CDR3 protein: CAISDGQSTDTQYF; CDR3 DNA: TGTGCCATCAGTGACGGACAGAGCACAGATACGCAGTATTTT
D gene: TRBD1; clone size: .; V gene: TRBV3-1/TRBV3-2; J gene: TRBJ1-2; CDR3 protein: CASSQVRPGQTYGYTF; CDR3 DNA: TGTGCCAGCAGCCAAGTTAGGCCGGGACAGACTTATGGCTACACCTTC
D gene: .; clone size: .; V gene: TRBV30; J gene: TRBJ1-3; CDR3 protein: CAWSTGNSGNTIYF; CDR3 DNA: TGTGCCTGGAGTACAGGGAACTCTGGAAACACCATATATTTT
D gene: TRBD1; clone size: .; V gene: TRBV19; J gene: TRBJ1-6; CDR3 protein: CASSITPGGNSPLHF; CDR3 DNA: TGTGCCAGTAGTATTACCCCAGGGGGTAATTCACCCCTCCACTTT
D gene: .; clone size: .; V gene: TRBV3-1/TRBV3-2; J gene: TRBJ1-1; CDR3 protein: CASSQASGEAFF; CDR3 DNA: TGTGCCAGCAGCCAAGCCAGCGGTGAAGCTTTCTTT